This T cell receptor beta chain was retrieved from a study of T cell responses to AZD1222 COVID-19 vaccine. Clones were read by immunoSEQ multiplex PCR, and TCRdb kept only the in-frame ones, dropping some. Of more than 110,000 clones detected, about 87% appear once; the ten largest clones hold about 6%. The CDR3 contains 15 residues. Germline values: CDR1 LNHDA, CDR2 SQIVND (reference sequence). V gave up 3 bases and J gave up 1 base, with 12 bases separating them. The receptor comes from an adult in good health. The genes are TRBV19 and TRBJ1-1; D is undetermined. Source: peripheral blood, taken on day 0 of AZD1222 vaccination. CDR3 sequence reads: CASSMGNLGNTEAFF. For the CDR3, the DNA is TGTGCCAGTAGTATGGGCAACCTGGGGAACACTGAAGCTTTCTTT. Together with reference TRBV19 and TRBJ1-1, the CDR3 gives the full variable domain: DGGITQSPKYLFRKEGQNVTLSCEQNLNHDAMYWYRQDPGQGLRLIYYSQIVNDFQKGDIAEGYSVSREKKESFPLTVTSAQKNPTAFYLCASSMGNLGNTEAFFGQGTRLTVV.